Listed below are T cell receptor beta chains from one sample, sequenced in a study of CDR3 diversity in severe acne. Each CDR3 protein gets one entry after TCRdb re-called the PCR reads with MiXCR. The table records approximately 90,000 distinct CDR3 sequences, around 54% of them present only once. The sequencing sample was made of blood. The receptors stem from a male donor with severe acne vulgaris. The CDR3 runs from the conserved cysteine through the conserved F or W. D genes are given only for firm matches. The size field is filled for only some rows; it gives once, few, many or a size class.

clone_size d_call j_call v_call cdr3_aa cdr3_nt
. . TRBJ2-5 TRBV27 CASSTRGGGWEETQYF TGTGCCAGCAGCACCCGGGGCGGAGGTTGGGAAGAGACCCAGTACTTC
. . TRBJ1-5 TRBV9 CASSFLQGGNQPQHF TGTGCCAGCAGTTTCCTACAGGGTGGGAATCAGCCCCAGCATTTT
. TRBD2 TRBJ2-7 TRBV18 CASSLYEAGVSEQYF TGTGCCAGCTCGCTTTACGAGGCGGGAGTTTCCGAGCAGTACTTC
many . TRBJ1-5 TRBV18 CASSSTGEAYSNQPQHF TGTGCCAGCTCATCAACAGGCGAAGCTTATAGCAATCAGCCCCAGCATTTT
. . TRBJ1-5 TRBV2 CASGDWGQPQHF TGTGCCAGCGGTGACTGGGGGCAGCCCCAGCATTTT
many . TRBJ2-3 TRBV7-8 CASSSDPRTDTQYF TGTGCCAGCAGCTCCGACCCCAGGACAGATACGCAGTATTTT
once TRBD1 TRBJ1-4 TRBV2 CARVRDRGETNEKLFF TGTGCCCGCGTCAGGGACAGGGGTGAAACTAATGAAAAACTGTTTTTT
. TRBD1 TRBJ1-2 TRBV9 CASSGTGAGGYTF TGTGCCAGCAGCGGGACAGGGGCAGGGGGCTACACCTTC
many . TRBJ2-1 TRBV7-3 CASSLGFGDNEQFF TGTGCCAGCAGCTTAGGGTTCGGAGACAATGAGCAGTTCTTC
. . TRBJ1-1 TRBV2 CASSEVLVNTEAFF TGTGCCAGCAGTGAAGTTTTGGTGAACACTGAAGCTTTCTTT
many . TRBJ1-1 TRBV7-9 CASSLADSEAFF TGTGCCAGCAGCTTAGCAGACAGTGAAGCTTTCTTT
. . TRBJ2-1 TRBV20-1 CSAKDVSSYNEQFF TGCAGTGCCAAGGACGTGAGCTCCTACAATGAGCAGTTCTTC
. TRBD1 TRBJ2-5 TRBV3-1 CASSLDRGWETQYF TGTGCCAGCAGCCTCGACAGGGGATGGGAGACCCAGTACTTC
. TRBD2 TRBJ2-7 TRBV7-2 CASSLAPSGYEQYF TGTGCCAGCAGCTTAGCGCCTAGCGGGTACGAGCAGTACTTC
. . TRBJ2-7 TRBV7-6 CASSVTQGGPHEQYF TGTGCCAGCAGCGTAACTCAAGGAGGGCCACACGAGCAGTACTTC
. TRBD2 TRBJ2-3 TRBV9 CASSAGTSASDTQYF TGTGCCAGCAGCGCCGGGACTAGCGCCTCAGATACGCAGTATTTT
. . TRBJ1-4 TRBV25-1 CASSVTATNEKLFF TGTGCCAGCAGTGTCACAGCAACTAATGAAAAACTGTTTTTT
many TRBD1 TRBJ1-1 TRBV7-2 CASSTWGGTGRTEAFF TGTGCCAGCAGCACGTGGGGGGGGACAGGGCGGACTGAAGCTTTCTTT
. . TRBJ2-5 TRBV14 CASSQEWTAQETQYF TGTGCCAGCAGCCAAGAATGGACAGCCCAAGAGACCCAGTACTTC
. . TRBJ2-3 TRBV7-3 CASSPAEHTQYF TGTGCCAGCAGCCCCGCCGAACATACGCAGTATTTT
many TRBD1 TRBJ1-1 TRBV7-9 CASSFPGQGAHTAFF TGTGCCAGCAGCTTCCCCGGACAGGGGGCGCATACAGCTTTCTTT
. . TRBJ1-5 TRBV28 CASNSLAGLQPQHF TGTGCCAGCAATTCCTTGGCGGGGCTTCAGCCCCAGCATTTT
. . TRBJ1-6 TRBV9 CASSVYRDLYNSPLHF TGTGCCAGCAGCGTTTACCGGGACCTCTATAATTCACCCCTCCACTTT
medium-sized . TRBJ2-1 TRBV15 CATSRVGNSLNEQFF TGTGCCACCAGCAGAGTTGGGAATAGCCTTAATGAGCAGTTCTTC
. TRBD1 TRBJ2-5 TRBV5-1 CASSPRTGEAQYF TGCGCCAGCAGCCCAAGGACAGGGGAGGCCCAGTACTTC
. . TRBJ2-5 TRBV7-9 CASSLADQETQYF TGTGCCAGCAGCTTGGCGGACCAAGAGACCCAGTACTTC
many . TRBJ2-7 TRBV10-3 CANLDGNTYEQYF TGTGCCAACCTCGACGGAAACACCTACGAGCAGTACTTC
many TRBD1 TRBJ1-5 TRBV28 CASSQRQGFQPQHF TGTGCCAGCAGCCAAAGACAGGGGTTTCAGCCCCAGCATTTT
. . TRBJ2-5 TRBV7-7 CASSLAAMPRETQYF TGTGCTAGCAGCTTAGCTGCGATGCCTCGAGAGACCCAGTACTTC
. TRBD2 TRBJ2-5 TRBV24-1 CATSDLGTSGRDQETQYF TGTGCCACCAGTGATTTAGGGACTAGCGGGAGGGACCAAGAGACCCAGTACTTC
once . TRBJ2-1 TRBV5-8 CASSLRTQYNEQFF TGCGCCAGCAGCTTGAGGACTCAATACAATGAGCAGTTCTTC
. . TRBJ2-7 TRBV7-7 CASMIQRFSYEQYF TGTGCCAGCATGATACAGCGGTTCTCCTACGAGCAGTACTTC
few . TRBJ2-1 TRBV19 CASSIADGSYNGQFF TGTGCCAGTAGTATAGCGGACGGCTCCTACAATGGGCAGTTCTTC
. TRBD2 TRBJ2-7 TRBV19 CASSIGTSGSRLYF TGTGCCAGTAGTATTGGGACTAGCGGGAGTAGACTGTACTTC
. TRBD2 TRBJ2-7 TRBV20-1 CSAREEGRGGEQYF TGCAGTGCTAGAGAAGAAGGGAGGGGCGGCGAGCAGTACTTC
. TRBD1 TRBJ1-2 TRBV9 CASSVAGGPSNYGYTF TGTGCCAGCAGCGTAGCAGGGGGCCCCTCTAACTATGGCTACACCTTC
medium-sized . TRBJ2-3 TRBV7-8 CASSPEDYSTDTQYF TGTGCCAGCAGCCCTGAGGACTATAGCACAGATACGCAGTATTTT
. . TRBJ2-7 TRBV29-1 CSVHRPGSYEQYF TGCAGCGTCCACAGGCCAGGCTCCTACGAGCAGTACTTC
few . TRBJ1-1 TRBV5-1 CASSLGVGGGSTEAFF TGCGCCAGCAGCTTGGGCGTCGGGGGGGGAAGTACTGAAGCTTTCTTT
few . TRBJ2-1 TRBV9 CASSAAGRDPYNEQFF TGTGCCAGCAGCGCGGCCGGGCGGGACCCATACAATGAGCAGTTCTTC
. TRBD2 TRBJ2-5 TRBV29-1 CSVREGRETQYF TGCAGCGTTCGGGAGGGTAGGGAGACCCAGTACTTC
. . TRBJ1-6 TRBV5-4 CASNSPLHF TGTGCCAGCAATTCACCCCTCCACTTT
. . TRBJ1-1 TRBV6-1 CASSLQENTEAFF TGTGCCAGCAGTCTACAGGAGAACACTGAAGCTTTCTTT
once TRBD1 TRBJ1-1 TRBV7-9 CASSRPQGPRTEAFF TGTGCCAGCAGCCGACCACAGGGGCCGAGAACTGAAGCTTTCTTT
. TRBD1 TRBJ2-7 TRBV29-1 CSVEGTGGEEQYF TGCAGCGTTGAAGGGACAGGGGGTGAAGAGCAGTACTTC
medium-sized . TRBJ2-1 TRBV7-2 CASSPSPGLAANEQFF TGTGCCAGCAGCCCGTCCCCTGGGCTAGCAGCCAATGAGCAGTTCTTC
. TRBD1 TRBJ2-2 TRBV19 CASSIPWTGAGELFF TGTGCCAGTAGTATACCGTGGACAGGGGCCGGGGAGCTGTTTTTT
few . TRBJ2-5 TRBV19 CASNQRDSEETQYF TGTGCCAGTAATCAGAGGGATTCCGAAGAGACCCAGTACTTC
few TRBD2 TRBJ2-3 TRBV20-1 CSAENLAGGPTDTQYF TGCAGTGCTGAAAATTTAGCGGGAGGGCCAACAGATACGCAGTATTTT
. . TRBJ1-1 TRBV5-1 CASSAGIGDTEAFF TGCGCCAGCAGCGCCGGCATCGGAGACACTGAAGCTTTCTTT
. . TRBJ1-5 TRBV6-6 CASSYDPSPRVSQPQHF TGTGCCAGCAGTTACGACCCATCACCGCGAGTTTCTCAGCCCCAGCATTTT
. . TRBJ1-1 TRBV7-9 CASSLAWGASTEAFF TGTGCCAGCAGCTTAGCGTGGGGGGCGAGCACTGAAGCTTTCTTT
. . TRBJ1-2 TRBV7-9 CASSPGEGGGYTF TGTGCCAGCAGCCCAGGGGAAGGAGGTGGCTACACCTTC
many TRBD1 TRBJ1-6 TRBV5-1 CASREGQGTDSPLHF TGCGCCAGCAGGGAAGGACAGGGAACGGATTCACCCCTCCACTTT